This TCR beta chain appears in the sequencing data of a study of blood T cell repertoires in COVID-19. Profiled with immunoSEQ multiplex PCR; TCRdb holds only in-frame clones, not every one. The sample consists of about 250,000 clones, 65% to 90% of them appearing once. Germline loops: CDR1 SGHTA, CDR2 FQGNSA. The CDR3 runs 15 residues. With 4 bases clipped from V and 5 bases from J, the junction kept 8 bases outside the gene matches. This chain joins TRBV7-2 and TRBJ1-1; 9 positions match TRBD1. The material sequenced was PBMCs or T cells enriched from blood (not recorded which). This sequence was found in a woman between 45 and 60 years old with acute COVID-19. In DNA form, the CDR3 reads TGTGCCAGCAGCTCTAACCGGGACAGGGATACTGAAGCTTTCTTT. Protein product: CASSSNRDRDTEAFF.